This entry describes one TCR beta chain. The record originates from a study of blood T cell repertoires in COVID-19. The wider study: COVID-19 samples from acute and convalescent phases originated in the United States, Italy and Spain.

Germline V gene sequence: CDR1 GTSNPN, CDR2 SVGIG (reference sequence). The CDR3 length is 14 residues. V was cut by 0 bases and J by 4 bases, with 10 bases left in between. Original processing methods: By means of reference gene primer amplification, nucleated cell counts were estimated. The table came from immunoSEQ multiplex PCR; TCRdb's copy has only in-frame clones and leaves some out. Clone size and V and J calls were adopted from that table, with D and trimming inferred from the DNA. The sample lists about 160,000 clones; about 93% were seen once. The receptor comes from a woman in her forties or fifties with acute or convalescent COVID-19. The sequencing input was peripheral blood. The V gene is TRBV30, the J gene TRBJ1-5; D possibly corresponds to TRBD1 (5 bases). The CDR3 bases are TGTGCCTGGAGTGTAAATGGGGGGAATCAGCCCCAGCATTTT. Protein product: CAWSVNGGNQPQHF.